The TCR beta chain under discussion was sequenced for a study of cytomegalovirus exposure and HLA in healthy donors. This PCR relied on a set of 60 Vbeta primers and 13 Jbeta primers. Data came from immunoSEQ multiplex PCR; TCRdb stores just in-frame clones and leaves some out. The sample includes under 200,000 clones, approximately 65% of them seen just once. The CDR3 extends over 15 amino acids. V was clipped by 2 bases and J by 7 bases; unmatched bases: 6. Per the germline V gene, CDR1 is SGHDT and CDR2 is YYEEEE. This chain uses TRBV5-6 with TRBJ2-2, with 9 bases aligning to TRBD1. Sequencing was done on a sample of PBMCs. The receptor comes from a man aged 35 to 55 in good health and CMV-seronegative. CDR3 nucleotide sequence: TGTGCCAGCAGCTTTGGGACAGGGATCAACGGGGAGCTGTTTTTT. Encoded protein: CASSFGTGINGELFF.